The 25 T cell receptor beta chains in this list originate from one sample, sequenced in a study of blood T cell repertoires in COVID-19. Produced via immunoSEQ multiplex PCR; TCRdb's table is partial and in-frame only. This sample has roughly 350,000 clones, with 85% to 90% found just once. Source material: peripheral blood. The receptor source for this set is a woman between 70 and 85 years old with COVID-19, enrolled during active disease.

V is TRBV28 and J is TRBJ2-3; D possibly corresponds to TRBD2 (6 bases). The CDR3 is 15 amino acids. Trimming pared 7 bases from V and 0 bases from J, leaving 14 bases between. Germline CDR1 reads MDHEN; CDR2 reads SYDVKM. CDR3: CASIGLASSTDTQYF. The CDR3 DNA sequence: TGTGCCAGCATAGGCCTAGCGTCTAGCACAGATACGCAGTATTTT.

The rearrangement joins TRBV18 to TRBJ2-3; 11 bases are shared with TRBD1. The V segment lost 5 bases and the J segment 1 base; nucleotides outside the gene matches: 8. This CDR3 is built from 17 residues. Germline CDR1 is KGHSH and CDR2 is LQKENI. CDR3 sequence (DNA): TGTGCCAGCTCATCCCCCGGGACAGGGGGTGGCACAGATACGCAGTATTTT. This encodes CASSSPGTGGGTDTQYF.

This clone appeared a single time. The chain recombines TRBV21-1 with TRBJ1-1. TRBV21-1 is noted as a pseudogene. The CDR3 sequence is 16 residues long. CDR3 DNA: TGTGCCAGCAGCAAAGAATCGGGGGTCGGATACACTGAAGCTTTCTTT. Translated: CASSKESGVGYTEAFF.

This sequence joins TRBV5-1 and TRBJ1-3; 7 bases fit TRBD1. Germline trimming cut 3 bases from V and 0 bases from J; bases unmatched to any gene: 3. The CDR3 consists of 15 residues. CDR1 is SGHRS, CDR2 YFSETQ, per germline. The DNA of the CDR3 is TGCGCCAGCAGCTGGGACAGTTTCTCTGGAAACACCATATATTTT. This codes for CASSWDSFSGNTIYF.

The genes are TRBV24-1 and TRBJ1-5; tentative D call: TRBD1 (5 bases). The CDR3 has 14 residues. V was cut by 4 bases and J by 5 bases, with 11 bases left in between. CDR1 is KGHDR and CDR2 is SFDVKD in the germline V gene. The chain's CDR3 is CATSEAGFDQPQHF. CDR3 in DNA: TGTGCCACCAGTGAGGCAGGGTTTGATCAGCCCCAGCATTTT.

There are a few counts of this clone. V gene TRBV27 combines with J gene TRBJ2-1; 11 bases map to TRBD1. The V segment lost 2 bases and the J segment 7 bases; nucleotides outside the gene matches: 1. The germline V gene has CDR1 MNHEY and CDR2 SMNVEV (reference sequence). The CDR3 spans 14 residues. CDR3 in DNA: TGTGCCAGCAGTTTACGGGACAGGGGGAATGAGCAGTTCTTC. Translation gives CASSLRDRGNEQFF.

The chain combines TRBV5-8 with TRBJ2-2; the D gene is possibly TRBD2 (6 bases). The ends were cut back, 2 bases at V and 4 bases at J, with 21 bases in the middle. Germline V gives CDR1 SGHTS, CDR2 YDEGEE. The CDR3 covers 18 residues. CDR3 bases: TGTGCCAGCAGCTTTGGGTCGGGTCGGCGGGGTATCACCGGGGAGCTGTTTTTT. It codes for CASSFGSGRRGITGELFF.

The rearrangement links TRBV12-3 or TRBV12-4 to TRBJ2-3, with a tentative D call TRBD1 (5 bases). This CDR3 comprises 13 residues. V was pared by 6 bases and J by 6 bases, with 13 bases between. CDR3 bases: TGTGCCAGCAGACCCGTAGGGGTGGATACGCAGTATTTT. This codes for CASRPVGVDTQYF.

The chain has TRBV5-1 and TRBJ2-2; D unclear. V shed 4 bases and J shed 7 bases, with 8 bases lying between them. This CDR3 spans 12 amino acids. Looked up from germline, CDR1 is SGHRS and CDR2 is YFSETQ. The CDR3, as DNA: TGCGCCAGCAGCGTAGAGGTCGGGGAGCTGTTTTTT. It codes for CASSVEVGELFF.

The genes are TRBV4-1 and TRBJ2-5; 7 bases are shared with TRBD1. The V and J ends lost 6 bases and 1 base, in that order; junction bases with no gene match: 14. The germline V gene has CDR1 MGHRA and CDR2 YSYEKL. The CDR3 has 17 residues. The CDR3 here is CASSNVRDSLIQETQYF. In nucleotides, the CDR3 is TGCGCCAGCAGTAATGTCCGGGACAGCCTTATCCAAGAGACCCAGTACTTC.

The rearrangement joins TRBV6-4 to TRBJ2-3; 8 nucleotides match TRBD2. The ends lost 5 bases at V and 1 base at J; junction bases unmatched: 8. CDR3 size: 16 residues. CDR1 MRHNA and CDR2 SNTAGT come from the germline V gene. CDR3 sequence (DNA): TGTGCCAGCAGTCGCAATAGCGGGGCCCGCACAGATACGCAGTATTTT. Translation gives CASSRNSGARTDTQYF.

V gene TRBV3-1 (or the pseudogene TRBV3-2) combines with J gene TRBJ1-3; TRBD1 might be the D (5 bases). The CDR3 sequence is 14 residues long. CDR1 and CDR2 (germline): LGHDT, YNNKEL (reference sequence). The V end lost 4 bases, the J end lost 0 bases, and 7 bases lay between the germline ends. The CDR3 coding sequence is TGTGCCAGCAGCCGCGACAGCTCTGGAAACACCATATATTTT. It translates to CASSRDSSGNTIYF.

The rearrangement links TRBV2 to TRBJ1-5; possible D gene TRBD1, 6 bases. Trimming pared 4 bases from V and 0 bases from J, leaving 13 bases between. Germline V gene sequence: CDR1 SNHLY, CDR2 FYNNEI. CDR3 length equals 16 residues. CDR3 region: CASSGPGAYSNQPQHF. The CDR3 DNA sequence: TGTGCCAGCAGTGGACCAGGGGCCTATAGCAATCAGCCCCAGCATTTT.

The genes are TRBV30 and TRBJ1-3, with D possibly being TRBD1 (5 bases). The germline CDR1 and CDR2 sequences are GTSNPN and SVGIG (reference sequence). V shed 2 bases and J shed 0 bases, with 8 bases lying between them. The CDR3 is 14 amino acids. CDR3 sequence (DNA): TGTGCCTGGAGTAGACAGAGCTCTGGAAACACCATATATTTT. Translating gives CAWSRQSSGNTIYF.

The chain couples TRBV20-1 to TRBJ1-2; D unclear. Germline-derived CDR1 and CDR2 are DFQATT and SNEGSKA (reference sequence). Trimming pared 3 bases from V and 2 bases from J, leaving 16 bases between. The CDR3 is made up of 15 amino acids. Here the CDR3 reads CSASNPEQPNYGYTF. For the CDR3, the DNA is TGCAGTGCTAGTAACCCCGAACAGCCGAACTATGGCTACACCTTC.

This chain uses TRBV5-1 with TRBJ2-5; D not resolved. The CDR3 consists of 13 residues. Germline CDR1 and CDR2: SGHRS and YFSETQ. Trimming stripped 4 bases from V and 0 bases from J, with 7 bases between. CDR3: CASSSLYQETQYF. In DNA form, the CDR3 reads TGCGCCAGCAGCAGCCTGTACCAAGAGACCCAGTACTTC. The full variable domain, with the rest looked up from reference TRBV5-1 and TRBJ2-5, is KAGVTQTPRYLIKTRGQQVTLSCSPISGHRSVSWYQQTPGQGLQFLFEYFSETQRNKGNFPGRFSGRQFSNSRSEMNVSTLELGDSALYLCASSSLYQETQYFGPGTRLLVL.

The chain uses TRBV30 and TRBJ1-2; the D is unclear. Germline V lookup: CDR1 GTSNPN, CDR2 SVGIG (reference sequence). The CDR3 length is 12 residues. V lost 2 bases to trimming and J lost 2 bases, with 6 bases between them. This CDR3 is CAWSIQNYGYTF. The CDR3 coding sequence is TGTGCCTGGAGTATACAGAACTATGGCTACACCTTC.

The chain recombines TRBV28 with TRBJ1-6; no definite D call. V was trimmed by 3 bases and J by 7 bases, leaving 13 bases between them. This CDR3 is 15 amino acids long. Looked up from germline, CDR1 is MDHEN and CDR2 is SYDVKM. Written as DNA, the CDR3 is TGTGCCAGCAGTTTGTGGGCAGGAGGGAATTCACCCCTCCACTTT. Protein: CASSLWAGGNSPLHF.

This chain connects TRBV6-5 to TRBJ2-2; a weak D match, TRBD2 (5 bases). The ends were cut back, 6 bases at V and 9 bases at J, with 17 bases in the middle. The CDR3 has 14 amino acids. CDR1 and CDR2 from the germline V gene are MNHEY and SVGAGI. In DNA form, the CDR3 reads TGTGCCAGCAGGAGAACCTCGGACTCGAGGGAGCTGTTTTTT. Its protein product is CASRRTSDSRELFF.

The J gene is TRBJ1-1, the V gene TRBV29-1, with D possibly matching TRBD1 (6 bases). This CDR3 region has 13 residues. The V gene's germline CDR1 is SQVTM and CDR2 ANQGSEA. The V and J ends lost 3 bases and 1 base respectively, with 9 bases between them. The CDR3: CSVDLGGNTEAFF. CDR3 DNA sequence: TGCAGCGTTGATTTAGGGGGGAACACTGAAGCTTTCTTT.

The genes are TRBV19 and TRBJ1-3; weak D call: TRBD1 (5 bases). Germline V gene sequence: CDR1 LNHDA, CDR2 SQIVND (reference sequence). The CDR3 is 14 amino acids. V was pared by 0 bases and J by 2 bases, with 5 bases between. CDR3 in DNA: TGTGCCAGTAGTATAGAGGGGCCTGGAAACACCATATATTTT. This encodes CASSIEGPGNTIYF.

The rearrangement links TRBV29-1 to TRBJ2-2; TRBD2 matches 12 bases. Germline lookup yields CDR1 SQVTM and CDR2 ANQGSEA. J was trimmed by 3 bases and V by 3 bases; bases with no gene match: 8. The CDR3 has 17 residues. DNA for the CDR3: TGCAGCGTTGAGGCCCCTAGCGGGGGGGCCCACACCGGGGAGCTGTTTTTT. Translated, it gives CSVEAPSGGAHTGELFF.

The chain is built from TRBV30 and TRBJ2-6; no definite D call. Germline CDR1 is GTSNPN and CDR2 is SVGIG (reference sequence). The CDR3 covers 14 residues. V was trimmed by 2 bases and J by 0 bases, leaving 5 bases between them. Written as DNA, the CDR3 is TGTGCCTGGAGTCCGAGCTCTGGGGCCAACGTCCTGACTTTC. Translating gives CAWSPSSGANVLTF.

This chain connects TRBV6-6 to TRBJ2-1; TRBD2 matches 8 bases. Trimming at V came to 5 bases and at J to 9 bases, leaving 18 bases not matched to a gene. The germline V gene has CDR1 MNHNY and CDR2 SVGAGI (reference sequence). The CDR3 contains 17 residues. CDR3 in DNA: TGTGCCAGCAGTCCCCGGGCGGCCCGGGGGGGAACGGGTGAGCAGTTCTTC. This gives the protein CASSPRAARGGTGEQFF.

CDR3 coding DNA: TGTGCCAGCAACCCAGGGGGCGACTATGGCTACACCTTC. Protein sequence: CASNPGGDYGYTF. The V gene is TRBV3-1 (or the pseudogene TRBV3-2), the J gene TRBJ1-2, with TRBD1 identical over 8 bases. Losses at the gene ends were 7 bases for V and 3 bases for J; bases not matched to a gene: 4. CDR3 length: 13 amino acids. Germline CDR1 is LGHDT and CDR2 is YNNKEL (reference sequence).